The 12 T cell receptor beta chains reported below all come from one sample, sequenced in a study of radiotherapy plus CTLA-4 blockade in lung cancer listed by TCRdb under 2018. The library was made by the immunoSEQ multiplex PCR assay. TCRdb holds this immuneACCESS table with in-frame rearrangements only. Some clones are missing; in checked studies, unresolved V genes explain under half, and the rest has no known cause. In this sample the table shows some 43,000 clones, approximately 78% of which occur a single time. Approximately 3.5% of the sample goes to the ten largest clones. The sample in question was peripheral blood, obtained from a patient treated with radiotherapy plus ipilimumab. These receptors originate from a human donor with non-small cell lung cancer who had stable disease on radiotherapy plus ipilimumab.

The CDR3 here is CASSPEADYTGELFF. The CDR3 DNA follows: TGTGCCAGCAGCCCGGAGGCGGATTACACCGGGGAGCTGTTTTTT. The J gene is TRBJ2-2, the V gene TRBV5-4; the D gene is possibly TRBD2 (5 bases). The CDR3 extends over 15 amino acids. V lost 4 bases to trimming and J lost 3 bases, with 13 bases between them. CDR1 is SGHNT and CDR2 is YYREEE in the germline V gene (reference sequence).

The genes are TRBV7-9 and TRBJ2-3; 7 bases line up with TRBD2. J lost 0 bases, V lost 1 base, and 4 bases had no gene match. Germline V gives CDR1 SEHNR, CDR2 FQNEAQ (reference sequence). This CDR3 has 16 residues. CDR3 amino acids: CASSLVLATSTDTQYF. CDR3 sequence (DNA): TGTGCCAGCAGCTTAGTACTAGCGACTAGCACAGATACGCAGTATTTT.

V gene TRBV5-1 combines with J gene TRBJ2-1; D not resolved. This CDR3 spans 14 amino acids. CDR1 is SGHRS, CDR2 YFSETQ, per germline. Trimming took 1 base from V and 6 from J, leaving 11 bases between them. CDR3 amino acids: CASSLYESPNEQFF. CDR3 bases: TGCGCCAGCAGCTTGTATGAAAGCCCCAATGAGCAGTTCTTC. The whole variable domain, remainder taken from reference TRBV5-1 and TRBJ2-1, is KAGVTQTPRYLIKTRGQQVTLSCSPISGHRSVSWYQQTPGQGLQFLFEYFSETQRNKGNFPGRFSGRQFSNSRSEMNVSTLELGDSALYLCASSLYESPNEQFFGPGTRLTVL.

The chain combines TRBV10-3 with TRBJ1-2; TRBD1 aligns across 10 bases. V lost 3 bases, J lost 6 bases, and 7 bases stayed unmatched. The CDR3 has 15 residues. Germline values: CDR1 ENHRY, CDR2 SYGVKD. For the CDR3, the DNA is TGTGCCATCAGTGAAATCGACAGGGGGCTCGATGGCTACACCTTC. It codes for CAISEIDRGLDGYTF.

The rearrangement links TRBV7-2 to TRBJ2-5, with D maybe TRBD2 (5 bases). Germline CDR1 is SGHTA and CDR2 is FQGNSA. Trimming took 0 bases from V and 4 from J, leaving 9 bases between them. The CDR3 covers 14 residues. DNA of the CDR3: TGTGCCAGCAGCTTAGCGGGAGTGGTAGAGACCCAGTACTTC. This encodes CASSLAGVVETQYF. Full variable domain (outside the CDR3, taken from reference TRBV7-2 and TRBJ2-5): GAGVSQSPSNKVTEKGKDVELRCDPISGHTALYWYRQSLGQGLEFLIYFQGNSAPDKSGLPSDRFSAERTGGSVSTLTIQRTQQEDSAVYLCASSLAGVVETQYFGPGTRLLVL.

On this clone itself: Mismatch with germline at one junction end may stem from a read error. The chain is built from TRBV27 and TRBJ1-5, with 7 nucleotides matching TRBD1. CDR3 length equals 16 residues. Germline-derived CDR1 and CDR2 are MNHEY and SMNVEV (reference sequence). CDR3 nucleotides: TGTGCCAGCGGACCGACAGGGCCAAGGGGCAATCAGCCTCAGCATTTT. Its translation is CASGPTGPRGNQPQHF.

The rearrangement uses TRBV19 and TRBJ2-2; 8 bases line up with TRBD1. Germline CDR1 LNHDA, CDR2 SQIVND (reference sequence). The trim removed 6 bases at V and 2 bases at J, leaving 8 bases unmatched. The CDR3 loop spans 16 amino acids. CDR3 in amino acids: CASRVSTGVNTGELFF. Here the CDR3 DNA reads TGTGCCAGTAGGGTTTCGACAGGGGTAAACACCGGGGAGCTGTTTTTT.

The CDR3 DNA reads TGCGCCAGCAGCCAAGGAGTTAGGGGTGGAAACACCATATATTTT. Residues: CASSQGVRGGNTIYF. The chain is built from TRBV4-1 and TRBJ1-3, with a weak D call TRBD1 (5 bases). Trimming took off 1 base at V and 3 bases at J, with 10 bases between the two ends. Germline V gives CDR1 MGHRA, CDR2 YSYEKL. CDR3 length: 15 amino acids.

The chain is built from TRBV19 and TRBJ2-2, with D perhaps matching TRBD1 (6 bases). Germline V gene data show CDR1 as LNHDA and CDR2 as SQIVND (reference sequence). The CDR3 totals 15 residues. Between the trimmed V and J ends, which lost 1 base and 6 bases, there was a span of 12 bases. In nucleotides, the CDR3 is TGTGCCAGTAGTATAGGCAGGGGAGTCTCCGGGGAGCTGTTTTTT. Translated, it gives CASSIGRGVSGELFF. Full variable domain (missing parts from reference TRBV19 and TRBJ2-2): DGGITQSPKYLFRKEGQNVTLSCEQNLNHDAMYWYRQDPGQGLRLIYYSQIVNDFQKGDIAEGYSVSREKKESFPLTVTSAQKNPTAFYLCASSIGRGVSGELFFGEGSRLTVL.

The chain combines TRBV7-2 with TRBJ2-1; D gene ambiguous. CDR3 length equals 13 residues. V was clipped by 5 bases and J by 4 bases, with 9 bases between them. Germline V gene data show CDR1 as SGHTA and CDR2 as FQGNSA. In nucleotides, the CDR3 is TGTGCCAGCAGCAATCTAGTTTACAATGAGCAGTTCTTC. Translated: CASSNLVYNEQFF.

This chain connects TRBV7-9 to TRBJ1-1, with D perhaps matching TRBD1 (5 bases). The CDR3 is 14 residues long. The V gene's germline CDR1 is SEHNR and CDR2 FQNEAQ (reference sequence). V lost 5 bases to trimming and J lost 4 bases, with 14 bases between them. The CDR3 loop reads CASSLTREGTEAFF. DNA for the CDR3: TGTGCCAGCAGCCTAACCAGGGAAGGCACTGAAGCTTTCTTT.

This chain joins TRBV7-2 and TRBJ1-1, with unresolved D. The CDR3 contains 14 residues. The germline V and J ends were trimmed by 0 bases and 8 bases, with 13 bases remaining between them. In germline, CDR1 is SGHTA, CDR2 FQGNSA. The chain's CDR3 is CASSLAGRRREAFF. In DNA form, the CDR3 reads TGTGCCAGCAGCTTAGCGGGTCGCCGGAGGGAAGCTTTCTTT.